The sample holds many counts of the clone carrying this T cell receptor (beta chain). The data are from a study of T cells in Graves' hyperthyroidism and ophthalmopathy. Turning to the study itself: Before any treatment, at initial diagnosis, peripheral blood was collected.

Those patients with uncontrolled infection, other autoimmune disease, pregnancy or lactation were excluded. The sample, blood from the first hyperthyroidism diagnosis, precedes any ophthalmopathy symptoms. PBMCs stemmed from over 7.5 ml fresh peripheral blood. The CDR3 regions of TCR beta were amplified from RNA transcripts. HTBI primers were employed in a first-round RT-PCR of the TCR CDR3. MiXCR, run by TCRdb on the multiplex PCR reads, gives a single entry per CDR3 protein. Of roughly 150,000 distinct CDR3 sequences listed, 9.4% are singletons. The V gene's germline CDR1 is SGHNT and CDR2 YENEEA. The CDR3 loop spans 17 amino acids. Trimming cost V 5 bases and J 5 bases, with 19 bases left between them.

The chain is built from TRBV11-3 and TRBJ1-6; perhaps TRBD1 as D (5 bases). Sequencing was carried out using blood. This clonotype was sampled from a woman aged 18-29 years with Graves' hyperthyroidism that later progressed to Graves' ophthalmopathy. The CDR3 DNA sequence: TGTGCCAGCAGCAGGGGAATTTCTATACTAAATAATTCACCCCTCCACTTT. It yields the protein CASSRGISILNNSPLHF.